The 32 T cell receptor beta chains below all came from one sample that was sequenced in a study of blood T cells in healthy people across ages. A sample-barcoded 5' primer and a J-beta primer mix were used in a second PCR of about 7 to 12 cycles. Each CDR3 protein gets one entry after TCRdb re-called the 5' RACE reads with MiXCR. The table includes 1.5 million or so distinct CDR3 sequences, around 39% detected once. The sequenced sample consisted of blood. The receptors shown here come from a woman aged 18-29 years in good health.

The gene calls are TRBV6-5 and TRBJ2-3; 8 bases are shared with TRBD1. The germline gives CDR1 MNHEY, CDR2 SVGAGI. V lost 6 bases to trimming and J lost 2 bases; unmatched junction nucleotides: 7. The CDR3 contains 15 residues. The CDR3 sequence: CASSYRGDSTDTQYF. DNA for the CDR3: TGTGCCAGCAGCTACAGGGGGGACTCCACAGATACGCAGTATTTT.

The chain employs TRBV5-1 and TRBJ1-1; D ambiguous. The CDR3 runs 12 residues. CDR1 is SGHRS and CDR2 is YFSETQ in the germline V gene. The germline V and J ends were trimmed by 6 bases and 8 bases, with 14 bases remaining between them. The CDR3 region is CASKLELGEAFF. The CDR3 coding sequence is TGCGCCAGCAAACTAGAGTTGGGGGAAGCTTTCTTT.

The CDR3 nucleotides read TGTGCCAGCAGTTACAGGGCGGGGGGCATCTACGAGCAGTACTTC. Protein: CASSYRAGGIYEQYF. The chain has TRBV6-5 and TRBJ2-7; 8 bases match TRBD2. The CDR3 is 15 amino acids. Unmatched junction bases numbered 6, after V lost 2 bases and J lost 3 bases. From germline, CDR1 is MNHEY and CDR2 SVGAGI.

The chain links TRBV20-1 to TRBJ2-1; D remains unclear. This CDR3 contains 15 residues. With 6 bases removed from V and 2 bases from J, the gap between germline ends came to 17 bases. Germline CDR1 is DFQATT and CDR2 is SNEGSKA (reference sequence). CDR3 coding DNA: TGCAGTGCCCTCCAAACAGTGACGACCTACAATGAGCAGTTCTTC. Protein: CSALQTVTTYNEQFF.

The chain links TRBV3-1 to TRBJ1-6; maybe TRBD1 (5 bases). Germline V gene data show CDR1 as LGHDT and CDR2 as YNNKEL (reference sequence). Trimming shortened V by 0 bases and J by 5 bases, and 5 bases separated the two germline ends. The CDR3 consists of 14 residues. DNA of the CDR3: TGTGCCAGCAGCCAAGAACAGGATAATTCACCCCTCCACTTT. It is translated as CASSQEQDNSPLHF.

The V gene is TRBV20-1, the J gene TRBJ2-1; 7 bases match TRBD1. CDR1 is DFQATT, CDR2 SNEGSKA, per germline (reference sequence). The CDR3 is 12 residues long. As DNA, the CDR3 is TGCACTACAGGGGTAGTTGGCAATGAGCAGTTCTTC. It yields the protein CTTGVVGNEQFF.

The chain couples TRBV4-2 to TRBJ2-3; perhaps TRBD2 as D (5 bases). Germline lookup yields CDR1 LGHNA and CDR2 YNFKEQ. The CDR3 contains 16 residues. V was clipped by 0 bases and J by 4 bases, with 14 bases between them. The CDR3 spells CASSQDRTRPPDTQYF. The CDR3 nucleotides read TGTGCCAGCAGCCAAGACCGGACTCGACCACCAGATACGCAGTATTTT.

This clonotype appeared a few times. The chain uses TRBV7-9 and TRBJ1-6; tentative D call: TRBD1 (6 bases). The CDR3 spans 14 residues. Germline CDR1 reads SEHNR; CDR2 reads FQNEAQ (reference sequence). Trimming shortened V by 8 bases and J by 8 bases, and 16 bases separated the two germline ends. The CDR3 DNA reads TGTGCCAGCGGCCCCCGGACAGAATATTCACCCCTCCACTTT. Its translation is CASGPRTEYSPLHF.

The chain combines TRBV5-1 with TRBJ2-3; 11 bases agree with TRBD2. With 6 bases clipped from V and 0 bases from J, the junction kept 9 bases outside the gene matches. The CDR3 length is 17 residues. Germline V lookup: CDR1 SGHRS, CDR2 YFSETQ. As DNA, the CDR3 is TGCGCCAGCACCCACCCGACTAGCGGGATTAGCACAGATACGCAGTATTTT. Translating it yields CASTHPTSGISTDTQYF.

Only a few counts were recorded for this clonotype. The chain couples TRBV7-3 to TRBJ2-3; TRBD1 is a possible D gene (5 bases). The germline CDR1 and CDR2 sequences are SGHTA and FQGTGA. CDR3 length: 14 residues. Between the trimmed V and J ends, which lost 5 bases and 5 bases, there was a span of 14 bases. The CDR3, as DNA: TGTGCCAGCAGCCCCACCGCAGGGATAGATACGCAGTATTTT. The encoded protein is CASSPTAGIDTQYF. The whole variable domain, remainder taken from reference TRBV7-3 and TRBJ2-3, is GAGVSQTPSNKVTEKGKYVELRCDPISGHTALYWYRQSLGQGPEFLIYFQGTGAADDSGLPNDRFFAVRPEGSVSTLKIQRTERGDSAVYLCASSPTAGIDTQYFGPGTRLTVL.

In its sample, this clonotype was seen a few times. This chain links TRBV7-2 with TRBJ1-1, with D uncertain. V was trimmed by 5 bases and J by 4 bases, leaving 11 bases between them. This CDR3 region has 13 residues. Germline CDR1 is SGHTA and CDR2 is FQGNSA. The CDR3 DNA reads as TGTGCCAGCAGCGTCCGGGTAGGCACTGAAGCTTTCTTT. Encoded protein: CASSVRVGTEAFF.

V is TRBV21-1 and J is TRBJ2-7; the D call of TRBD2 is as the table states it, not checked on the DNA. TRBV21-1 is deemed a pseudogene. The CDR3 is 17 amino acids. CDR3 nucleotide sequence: TGTGCCAGCAGCAAAGAAAAGGCTAGCGGGAGCGTCCACGAGCAGTACTTC. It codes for CASSKEKASGSVHEQYF.

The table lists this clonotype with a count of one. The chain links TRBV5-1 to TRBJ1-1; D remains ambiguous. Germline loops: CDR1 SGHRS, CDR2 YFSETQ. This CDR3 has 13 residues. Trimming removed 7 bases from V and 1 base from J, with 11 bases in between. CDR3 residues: CASQRQENTEAFF. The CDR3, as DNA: TGCGCCAGCCAAAGACAAGAGAACACTGAAGCTTTCTTT. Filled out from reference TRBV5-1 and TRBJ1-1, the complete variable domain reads KAGVTQTPRYLIKTRGQQVTLSCSPISGHRSVSWYQQTPGQGLQFLFEYFSETQRNKGNFPGRFSGRQFSNSRSEMNVSTLELGDSALYLCASQRQENTEAFFGQGTRLTVV.

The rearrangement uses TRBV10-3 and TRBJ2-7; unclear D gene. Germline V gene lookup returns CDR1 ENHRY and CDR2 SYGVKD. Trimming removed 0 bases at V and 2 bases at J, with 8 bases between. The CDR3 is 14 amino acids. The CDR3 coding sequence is TGTGCCATCAGTGAGTCGAGGTTGGCCTACGAGCAGTACTTC. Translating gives CAISESRLAYEQYF.

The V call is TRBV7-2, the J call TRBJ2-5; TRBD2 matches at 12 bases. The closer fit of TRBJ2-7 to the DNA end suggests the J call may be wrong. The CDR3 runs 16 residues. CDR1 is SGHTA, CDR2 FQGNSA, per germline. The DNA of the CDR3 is TGTGCCAGCAGCTCCATTACTAGCGGGAGGAGTCACGAGCAGTACTTC. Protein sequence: CASSSITSGRSHEQYF.

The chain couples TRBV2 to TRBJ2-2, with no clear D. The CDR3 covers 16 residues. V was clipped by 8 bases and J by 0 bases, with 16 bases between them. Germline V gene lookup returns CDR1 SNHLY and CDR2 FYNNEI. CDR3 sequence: CASVQSITANTGELFF. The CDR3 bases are TGTGCCAGCGTGCAATCTATAACAGCGAACACCGGGGAGCTGTTTTTT. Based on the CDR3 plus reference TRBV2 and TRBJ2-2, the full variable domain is EPEVTQTPSHQVTQMGQEVILRCVPISNHLYFYWYRQILGQKVEFLVSFYNNEISEKSEIFDDQFSVERPDGSNFTLKIRSTKLEDSAMYFCASVQSITANTGELFFGEGSRLTVL.

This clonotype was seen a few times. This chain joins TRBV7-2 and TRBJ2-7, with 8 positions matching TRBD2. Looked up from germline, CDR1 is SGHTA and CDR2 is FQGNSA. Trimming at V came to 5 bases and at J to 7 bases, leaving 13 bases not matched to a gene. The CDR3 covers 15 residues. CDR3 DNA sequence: TGTGCCAGCAGCGCCACTAGCGGAGACTACAATGAGCAGTACTTC. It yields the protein CASSATSGDYNEQYF.

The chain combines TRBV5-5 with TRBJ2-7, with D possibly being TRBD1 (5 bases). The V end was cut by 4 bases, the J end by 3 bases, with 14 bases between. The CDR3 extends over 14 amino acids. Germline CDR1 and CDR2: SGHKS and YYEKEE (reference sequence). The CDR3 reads CASSDQGSFYEQYF. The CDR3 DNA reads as TGTGCCAGCAGCGACCAGGGTTCGTTCTACGAGCAGTACTTC.

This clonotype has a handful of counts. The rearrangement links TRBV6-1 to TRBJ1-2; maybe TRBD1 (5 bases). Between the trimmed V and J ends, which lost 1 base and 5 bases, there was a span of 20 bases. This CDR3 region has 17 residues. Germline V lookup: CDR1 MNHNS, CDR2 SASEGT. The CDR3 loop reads CASSEGRDRTSGYGYTF. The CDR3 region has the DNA TGTGCCAGCAGTGAAGGTCGGGACCGAACCTCGGGGTATGGCTACACCTTC.

CDR3 DNA sequence: TGTGCCAGCAGCCAAGTGGCCTCGATGGGGGAGACCCAGTACTTC. Protein: CASSQVASMGETQYF. The rearrangement joins TRBV3-1 to TRBJ2-7; D is unresolved. The J call may be mistaken, given a closer DNA end match to TRBJ2-5. This CDR3 contains 15 residues. CDR1 is LGHDT and CDR2 is YNNKEL in the germline V gene (reference sequence).

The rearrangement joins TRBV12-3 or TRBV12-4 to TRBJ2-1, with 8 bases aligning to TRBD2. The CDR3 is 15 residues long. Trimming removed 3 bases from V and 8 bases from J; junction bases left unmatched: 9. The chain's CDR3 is CASSFSGGRGDEQFF. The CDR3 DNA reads TGTGCCAGCAGTTTTTCGGGGGGGAGGGGCGATGAGCAGTTCTTC.

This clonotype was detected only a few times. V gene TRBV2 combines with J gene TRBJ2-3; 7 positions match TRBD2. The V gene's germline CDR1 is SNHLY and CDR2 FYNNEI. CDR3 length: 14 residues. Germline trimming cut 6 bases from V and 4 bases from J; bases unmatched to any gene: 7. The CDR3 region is CASSKGRESDTQYF. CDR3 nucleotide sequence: TGTGCCAGCAGCAAAGGGCGGGAGTCAGATACGCAGTATTTT. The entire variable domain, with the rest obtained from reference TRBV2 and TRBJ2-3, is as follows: EPEVTQTPSHQVTQMGQEVILRCVPISNHLYFYWYRQILGQKVEFLVSFYNNEISEKSEIFDDQFSVERPDGSNFTLKIRSTKLEDSAMYFCASSKGRESDTQYFGPGTRLTVL.

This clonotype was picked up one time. The CDR3 loop reads CASSLNVESSYNEQYF. In nucleotides, the CDR3 is TGTGCCAGCAGCTTGAATGTGGAGAGCTCCTACAATGAGCAGTACTTC. This rearrangement joins TRBV5-4 to TRBJ2-1, with D unresolved. Gene TRBJ2-7 matches the end of the DNA better, so the J call may be wrong. Germline CDR1 reads SGHNT; CDR2 reads YYREEE (reference sequence). This CDR3 comprises 16 residues.

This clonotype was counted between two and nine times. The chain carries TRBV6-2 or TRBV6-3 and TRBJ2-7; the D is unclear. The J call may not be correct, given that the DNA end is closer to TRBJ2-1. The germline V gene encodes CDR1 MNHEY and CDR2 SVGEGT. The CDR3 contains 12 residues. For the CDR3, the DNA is TGTGCCAGCAGTCGGGTGGGCTATGAGCAGTTCTTC. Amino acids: CASSRVGYEQFF.

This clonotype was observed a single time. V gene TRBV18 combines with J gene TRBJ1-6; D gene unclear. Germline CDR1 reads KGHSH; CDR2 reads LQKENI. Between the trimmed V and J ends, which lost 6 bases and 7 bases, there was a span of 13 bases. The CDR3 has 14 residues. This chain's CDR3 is CASSPAQRNSPLHF. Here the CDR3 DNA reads TGTGCCAGCTCCCCGGCCCAGAGGAATTCACCCCTCCACTTT.

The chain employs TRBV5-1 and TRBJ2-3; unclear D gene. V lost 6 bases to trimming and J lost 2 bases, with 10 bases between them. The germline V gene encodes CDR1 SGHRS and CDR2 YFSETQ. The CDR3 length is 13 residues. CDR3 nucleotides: TGCGCCAGCACCCCAGGAGTCACAGATACGCAGTATTTT. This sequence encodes CASTPGVTDTQYF.

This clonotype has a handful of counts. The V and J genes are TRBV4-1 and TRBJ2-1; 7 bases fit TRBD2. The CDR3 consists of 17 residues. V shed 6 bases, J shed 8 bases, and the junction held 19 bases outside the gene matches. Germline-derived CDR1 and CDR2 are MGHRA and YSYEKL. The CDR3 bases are TGCGCCAGCAGGATAAGGTGGTTGGCGGGAGCTGAGCATGAGCAGTTCTTC. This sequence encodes CASRIRWLAGAEHEQFF.

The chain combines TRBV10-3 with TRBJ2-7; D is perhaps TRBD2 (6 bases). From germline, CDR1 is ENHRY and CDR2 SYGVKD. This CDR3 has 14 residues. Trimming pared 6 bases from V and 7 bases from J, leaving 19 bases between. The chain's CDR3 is CAIRPGVGVSEQYF. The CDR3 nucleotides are TGTGCCATCAGGCCGGGAGTAGGGGTTTCTGAGCAGTACTTC.

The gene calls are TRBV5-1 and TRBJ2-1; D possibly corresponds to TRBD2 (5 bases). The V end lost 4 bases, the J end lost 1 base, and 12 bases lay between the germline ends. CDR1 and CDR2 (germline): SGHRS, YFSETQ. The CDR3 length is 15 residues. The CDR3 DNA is TGCGCCAGCAGCCCCAGTGAGGGATCCTACAATGAGCAGTTCTTC. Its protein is CASSPSEGSYNEQFF.

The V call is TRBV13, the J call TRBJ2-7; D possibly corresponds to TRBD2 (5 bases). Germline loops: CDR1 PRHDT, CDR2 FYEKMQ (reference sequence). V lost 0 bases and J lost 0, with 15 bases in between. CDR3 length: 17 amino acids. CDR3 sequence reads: CASSLGLERYSSYEQYF. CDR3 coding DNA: TGTGCCAGCAGCTTAGGACTTGAGCGGTACAGCTCCTACGAGCAGTACTTC. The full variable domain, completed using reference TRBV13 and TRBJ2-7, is AAGVIQSPRHLIKEKRETATLKCYPIPRHDTVYWYQQGPGQDPQFLISFYEKMQSDKGSIPDRFSAQQFSDYHSELNMSSLELGDSALYFCASSLGLERYSSYEQYFGPGTRLTVT.

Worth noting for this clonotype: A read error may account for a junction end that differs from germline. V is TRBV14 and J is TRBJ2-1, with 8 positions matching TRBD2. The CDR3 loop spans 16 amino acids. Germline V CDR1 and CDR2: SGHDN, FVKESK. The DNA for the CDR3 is TGTGCCAGCAGACAAGAAGCGGGGGCTACCTACAATGAGCAGTTCTTC. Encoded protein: CASRQEAGATYNEQFF.

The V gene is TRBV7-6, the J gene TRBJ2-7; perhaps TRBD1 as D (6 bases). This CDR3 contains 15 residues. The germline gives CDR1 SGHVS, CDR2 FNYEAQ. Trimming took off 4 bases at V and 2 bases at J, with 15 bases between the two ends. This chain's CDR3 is CASSSGTTTTYEQYF. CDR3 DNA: TGTGCCAGCAGCTCCGGGACAACTACCACCTACGAGCAGTACTTC.